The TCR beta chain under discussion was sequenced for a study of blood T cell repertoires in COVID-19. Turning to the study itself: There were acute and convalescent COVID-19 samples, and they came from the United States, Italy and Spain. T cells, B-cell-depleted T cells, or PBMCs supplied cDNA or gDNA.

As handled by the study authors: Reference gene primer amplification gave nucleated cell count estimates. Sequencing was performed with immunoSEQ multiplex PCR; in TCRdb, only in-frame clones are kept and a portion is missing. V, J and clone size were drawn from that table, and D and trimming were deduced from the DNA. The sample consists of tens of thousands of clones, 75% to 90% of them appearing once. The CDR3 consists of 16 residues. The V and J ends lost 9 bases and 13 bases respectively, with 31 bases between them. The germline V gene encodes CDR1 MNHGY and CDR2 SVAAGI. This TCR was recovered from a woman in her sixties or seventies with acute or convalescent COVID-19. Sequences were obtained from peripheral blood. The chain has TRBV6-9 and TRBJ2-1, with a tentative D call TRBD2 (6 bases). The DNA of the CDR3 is TGTGCCAGAGGCGGTGGAGGGCCGGTTTTGCCCCAACCCCAGTTCTTC. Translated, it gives CARGGGGPVLPQPQFF.